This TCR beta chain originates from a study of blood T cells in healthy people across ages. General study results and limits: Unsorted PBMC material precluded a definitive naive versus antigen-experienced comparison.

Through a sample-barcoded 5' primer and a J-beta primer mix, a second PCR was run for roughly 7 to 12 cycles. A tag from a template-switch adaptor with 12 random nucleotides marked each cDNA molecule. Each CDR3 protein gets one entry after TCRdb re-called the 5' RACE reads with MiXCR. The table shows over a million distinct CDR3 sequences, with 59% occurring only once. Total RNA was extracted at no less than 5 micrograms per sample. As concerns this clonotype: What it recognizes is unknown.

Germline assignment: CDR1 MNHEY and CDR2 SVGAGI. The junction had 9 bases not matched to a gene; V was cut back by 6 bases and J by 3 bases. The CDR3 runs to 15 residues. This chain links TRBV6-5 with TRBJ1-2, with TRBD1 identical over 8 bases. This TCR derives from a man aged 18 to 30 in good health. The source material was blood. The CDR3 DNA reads TGTGCCAGCAGCCGTTCGACAGGGGCGGACTATGGCTACACCTTC. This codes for CASSRSTGADYGYTF.